The 14 T cell receptor beta chains below were found in one sample sequenced in a study of blood T cell repertoires in COVID-19. Sequenced by immunoSEQ multiplex PCR; TCRdb stores in-frame clones only, minus some. The repertoire holds 150,000 to 200,000 clones, with roughly 80% as singletons. Sequencing was performed on peripheral blood. Receptor source: a woman aged 60-70 years with COVID-19, enrolled during active disease.

This clone was recorded many times. The chain links TRBV5-1 to TRBJ1-3; 9 bases map to TRBD1. Trimming at V came to 0 bases and at J to 2 bases, leaving 3 bases not matched to a gene. The CDR3 runs 16 residues. Looked up from germline, CDR1 is SGHRS and CDR2 is YFSETQ. The CDR3 reads CASSLVRQGAGNTIYF. In nucleotides, the CDR3 is TGCGCCAGCAGCTTGGTAAGACAGGGGGCTGGAAACACCATATATTTT.

The chain joins TRBV2 to TRBJ1-4; D gene unclear. This CDR3 comprises 15 residues. Germline-derived CDR1 and CDR2 are SNHLY and FYNNEI. Trimming stripped 6 bases from V and 5 bases from J, with 16 bases between. Written as DNA, the CDR3 is TGTGCCAGCAGAAAGTACAGCACACCAAATGAAAAACTGTTTTTT. Its translation: CASRKYSTPNEKLFF. The full variable domain, its missing parts supplied by reference TRBV2 and TRBJ1-4, is EPEVTQTPSHQVTQMGQEVILRCVPISNHLYFYWYRQILGQKVEFLVSFYNNEISEKSEIFDDQFSVERPDGSNFTLKIRSTKLEDSAMYFCASRKYSTPNEKLFFGSGTQLSVL.

This clone was observed once. V usage is TRBV5-1 and J usage is TRBJ1-1; no reliable D call. Trimming took off 1 base at V and 2 bases at J, with 9 bases between the two ends. CDR3 length equals 14 residues. Germline V gives CDR1 SGHRS, CDR2 YFSETQ. DNA of the CDR3: TGCGCCAGCAGCTTGACAGTCCTAAACACTGAAGCTTTCTTT. Translating gives CASSLTVLNTEAFF. Together with reference TRBV5-1 and TRBJ1-1, the CDR3 gives the full variable domain: KAGVTQTPRYLIKTRGQQVTLSCSPISGHRSVSWYQQTPGQGLQFLFEYFSETQRNKGNFPGRFSGRQFSNSRSEMNVSTLELGDSALYLCASSLTVLNTEAFFGQGTRLTVV.

The CDR3 DNA sequence: TGTGCCAGTAGTAACCCCCCCGGGACAGTATTCCATTTT. Translating it yields CASSNPPGTVFHF. The rearrangement uses TRBV19 and TRBJ1-5; TRBD1 matches 7 bases. This CDR3 has 13 residues. Germline loops: CDR1 LNHDA, CDR2 SQIVND (reference sequence). Trimming cost V 4 bases and J 16 bases; bases outside gene matches: 13.

The chain uses TRBV9 and TRBJ2-1; the match to TRBD2 covers 9 bases. The CDR3 runs to 16 residues. CDR1 and CDR2 (germline): SGDLS, YYNGEE. Trimming cost V 0 bases and J 7 bases; bases outside gene matches: 8. The CDR3 DNA follows: TGTGCCAGCAGCGTAGAGGTTAGCGGGAGAGTAAATGAGCAGTTCTTC. It translates to CASSVEVSGRVNEQFF.

This clone appeared a single time. This rearrangement joins TRBV9 to TRBJ1-1; 8 positions agree with TRBD1. V was pared by 3 bases and J by 0 bases, with 4 bases of the junction left unmatched. Per germline, CDR1 SGDLS and CDR2 YYNGEE. The CDR3 runs to 15 residues. CDR3 coding DNA: TGTGCCAGCAGCGGGCAGGACAGGGTGAACACTGAAGCTTTCTTT. It is translated as CASSGQDRVNTEAFF.

This rearrangement joins TRBV27 to TRBJ1-2; 7 bases match TRBD1. The junction had 8 bases not matched to a gene; V was cut back by 2 bases and J by 5 bases. The CDR3 is 15 residues long. Germline V lookup: CDR1 MNHEY, CDR2 SMNVEV (reference sequence). CDR3 region: CASSLRRGQQYGYTF. As DNA, the CDR3 is TGTGCCAGCAGTTTACGTAGGGGACAGCAATATGGCTACACCTTC.

The chain is built from TRBV7-8 and TRBJ2-7, with D possibly matching TRBD2 (5 bases). The CDR3 has 13 residues. CDR1 is SGHVS, CDR2 FQNEAQ, per germline. Trimming removed 1 base at V and 7 bases at J, with 11 bases between. DNA for the CDR3: TGTGCCAGCAGCTTAGTCGGGAAAGGGGAGCAGTACTTC. Translating gives CASSLVGKGEQYF.

This chain joins TRBV30 and TRBJ2-1, with a possible D match to TRBD1 (5 bases). The CDR3 is 14 amino acids. Looked up from germline, CDR1 is GTSNPN and CDR2 is SVGIG (reference sequence). V lost 1 base to trimming and J lost 3 bases, with 10 bases between them. In DNA form, the CDR3 reads TGTGCCTGGAGTGAGACAGCTCTCTACAATGAGCAGTTCTTC. Translation: CAWSETALYNEQFF.

The chain uses TRBV27 and TRBJ1-5; 7 bases are a match to TRBD1. Germline V gene lookup returns CDR1 MNHEY and CDR2 SMNVEV (reference sequence). The CDR3 length is 15 residues. The ends lost 2 bases at V and 4 bases at J; junction bases unmatched: 5. The CDR3 bases are TGTGCCAGCAGTTTACAGGGACAGAGTAATCAGCCCCAGCATTTT. Translating it yields CASSLQGQSNQPQHF.

The chain has TRBV10-3 and TRBJ2-1; 7 nucleotides line up with TRBD1. V lost 8 bases, J lost 0 bases, and 10 bases stayed unmatched. This CDR3 has 16 residues. The germline gives CDR1 ENHRY, CDR2 SYGVKD. CDR3: CAIGPTQGVSYNEQFF. As DNA, the CDR3 is TGTGCCATCGGGCCCACCCAGGGGGTCTCCTACAATGAGCAGTTCTTC.

CDR3 nucleotides: TGTGCCAGCAGCGCCGCGCCAGGGGGGCCCTACAATGAGCAGTTCTTC. Its protein product is CASSAAPGGPYNEQFF. The J gene is TRBJ2-1, the V gene TRBV7-9, with D possibly TRBD1 on 7 matching bases. The CDR3 runs to 16 residues. Germline values: CDR1 SEHNR, CDR2 FQNEAQ (reference sequence). V shed 5 bases and J shed 2 bases, with 16 bases lying between them.

The rearrangement uses TRBV7-2 and TRBJ2-7, with D unresolved. From germline, CDR1 is SGHTA and CDR2 FQGNSA. The CDR3 covers 13 residues. V lost 5 bases and J lost 2, with 10 bases in between. CDR3 bases: TGTGCCAGCAGCCCCCCTTCCCCCTACGAGCAGTACTTC. Its protein product is CASSPPSPYEQYF.

The rearrangement uses TRBV9 and TRBJ2-1; 9 nucleotides align to TRBD2. The CDR3 spans 14 residues. The V gene's germline CDR1 is SGDLS and CDR2 YYNGEE. V shed 2 bases and J 8 bases; nucleotides not matched to a gene: 5. Written as DNA, the CDR3 is TGTGCCAGCAGCGTTAGTAGCGGGAGCCATGAGCAGTTCTTC. Translating it yields CASSVSSGSHEQFF.